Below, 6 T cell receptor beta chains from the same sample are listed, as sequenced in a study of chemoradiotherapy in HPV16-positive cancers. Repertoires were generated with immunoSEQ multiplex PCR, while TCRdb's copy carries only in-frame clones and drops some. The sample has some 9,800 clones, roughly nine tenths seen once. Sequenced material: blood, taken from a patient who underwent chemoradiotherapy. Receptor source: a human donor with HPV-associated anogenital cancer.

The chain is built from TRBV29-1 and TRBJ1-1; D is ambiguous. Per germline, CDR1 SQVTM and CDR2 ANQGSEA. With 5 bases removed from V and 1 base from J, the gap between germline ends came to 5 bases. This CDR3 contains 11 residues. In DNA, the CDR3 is TGCAGCGTTAAGGGGAACACTGAAGCTTTCTTT. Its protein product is CSVKGNTEAFF.

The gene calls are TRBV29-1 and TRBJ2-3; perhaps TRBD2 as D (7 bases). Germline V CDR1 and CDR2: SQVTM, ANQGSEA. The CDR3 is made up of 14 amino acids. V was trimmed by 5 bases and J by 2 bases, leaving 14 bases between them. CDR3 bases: TGCAGCGTTTATGGGGGGGCGATCACAGATACGCAGTATTTT. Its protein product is CSVYGGAITDTQYF.

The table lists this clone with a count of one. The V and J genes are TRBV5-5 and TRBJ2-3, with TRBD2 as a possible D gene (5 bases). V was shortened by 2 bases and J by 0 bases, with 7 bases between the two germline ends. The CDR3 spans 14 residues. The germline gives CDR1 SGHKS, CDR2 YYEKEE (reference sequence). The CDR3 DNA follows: TGTGCCAGCAGCTTCCGGACTAGCACAGATACGCAGTATTTT. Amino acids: CASSFRTSTDTQYF.

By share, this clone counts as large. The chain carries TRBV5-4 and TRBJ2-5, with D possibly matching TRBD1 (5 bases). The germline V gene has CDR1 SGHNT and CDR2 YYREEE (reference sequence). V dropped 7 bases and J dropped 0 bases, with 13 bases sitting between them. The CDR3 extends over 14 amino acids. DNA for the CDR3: TGTGCCAGCTCCGATCAGGGTTACCAAGAGACCCAGTACTTC. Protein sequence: CASSDQGYQETQYF.

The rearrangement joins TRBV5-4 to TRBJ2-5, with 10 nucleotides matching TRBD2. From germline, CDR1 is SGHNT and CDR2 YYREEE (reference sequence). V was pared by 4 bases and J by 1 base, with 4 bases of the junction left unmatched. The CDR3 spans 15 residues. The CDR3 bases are TGTGCCAGCAGCCAAAGCGGGGGGGTCCAAGAGACCCAGTACTTC. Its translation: CASSQSGGVQETQYF. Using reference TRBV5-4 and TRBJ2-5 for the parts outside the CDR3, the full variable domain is ETGVTQSPTHLIKTRGQQVTLRCSSQSGHNTVSWYQQALGQGPQFIFQYYREEENGRGNFPPRFSGLQFPNYSSELNVNALELDDSALYLCASSQSGGVQETQYFGPGTRLLVL.

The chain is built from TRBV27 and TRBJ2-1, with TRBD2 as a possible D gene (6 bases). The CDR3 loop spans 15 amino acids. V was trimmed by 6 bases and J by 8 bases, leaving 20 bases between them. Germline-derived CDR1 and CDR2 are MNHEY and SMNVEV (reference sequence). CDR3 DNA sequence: TGTGCCAGCAGCCGTCGGGGGTTTTCAGTCGATGAGCAGTTCTTC. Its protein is CASSRRGFSVDEQFF.